What follows are 14 T cell receptor beta chains derived from one specimen sequenced in a study of T cells in Graves' hyperthyroidism and ophthalmopathy. Amplification targeted TCR beta CDR3 regions from RNA transcripts. HTBI primers drove first-round RT-PCR of the TCR CDR3. TCRdb itself ran the multiplex PCR reads through MiXCR, one entry per CDR3 protein. This sample has approximately 640,000 distinct CDR3 sequences, with around 16% found just once. Sequencing used blood. These receptors came from a woman aged 25 to 39 with Graves' hyperthyroidism.

This clonotype was picked up a small number of times. V is TRBV5-1 and J is TRBJ1-2; 7 bases align to TRBD1. CDR3 size: 14 residues. The junction had 14 bases not matched to a gene; V was cut back by 5 bases and J by 10 bases. From germline, CDR1 is SGHRS and CDR2 YFSETQ. DNA of the CDR3: TGCGCCAGCAGGTCTACAGGGGCCAAACTTTACTACACCTTC. Translated, it gives CASRSTGAKLYYTF. Full variable domain (remainder filled in from reference TRBV5-1 and TRBJ1-2): KAGVTQTPRYLIKTRGQQVTLSCSPISGHRSVSWYQQTPGQGLQFLFEYFSETQRNKGNFPGRFSGRQFSNSRSEMNVSTLELGDSALYLCASRSTGAKLYYTFGSGTRLTVV.

In this sample, this clonotype turned up many times. The V and J genes are TRBV28 and TRBJ2-5, with TRBD1 identical over 8 bases. The V and J ends lost 10 bases and 5 bases, in that order; junction bases with no gene match: 6. The germline gives CDR1 MDHEN, CDR2 SYDVKM. The CDR3 is made up of 12 amino acids. CDR3 in DNA: TGTGCCATAACCTCAGGGGGCGAGACCCAGTACTTC. This codes for CAITSGGETQYF.

V is TRBV19 and J is TRBJ2-2; D remains unclear. The CDR3 has 13 amino acids. Germline V gene lookup returns CDR1 LNHDA and CDR2 SQIVND (reference sequence). The V and J ends lost 7 bases and 5 bases respectively, with 11 bases between them. The CDR3 spells CASKTTRTGELFF. The CDR3 DNA sequence: TGTGCCAGTAAAACGACGAGAACCGGGGAGCTGTTTTTT.

This clonotype has ten or more counts. The rearrangement links TRBV7-2 to TRBJ1-1, with D possibly being TRBD1 (6 bases). V was cut by 5 bases and J by 3 bases, with 13 bases left in between. CDR3 length: 14 amino acids. Germline lookup yields CDR1 SGHTA and CDR2 FQGNSA. The CDR3 nucleotides are TGTGCCAGCAGCCCCCGGGGGCCCCACACTGAAGCTTTCTTT. Its translation is CASSPRGPHTEAFF.

The chain uses TRBV19 and TRBJ1-1; 7 positions match TRBD1. Germline values: CDR1 LNHDA, CDR2 SQIVND (reference sequence). V was clipped by 0 bases and J by 6 bases; unmatched bases: 4. This CDR3 has 14 residues. CDR3 sequence: CASSIDRDRAEAFF. The CDR3 nucleotides read TGTGCCAGTAGTATAGACCGGGACAGAGCTGAAGCTTTCTTT.

The sample holds one count of this clonotype. As DNA, the CDR3 is TGCAGTGCTAGAGGTCGAGGGCTCAAAAGGGAGACCCAGTACTTC. Translated, it gives CSARGRGLKRETQYF. The rearrangement links TRBV20-1 to TRBJ2-5; D may be TRBD2 (5 bases). The CDR3 loop spans 15 amino acids. V was shortened by 1 base and J by 5 bases, with 17 bases between the two germline ends. Germline V gene data show CDR1 as DFQATT and CDR2 as SNEGSKA (reference sequence).

This clonotype was counted at least ten times. This rearrangement joins TRBV20-1 to TRBJ1-4; D might be TRBD1 (6 bases). Germline V CDR1 and CDR2: DFQATT, SNEGSKA (reference sequence). V shed 0 bases and J shed 7 bases, with 15 bases lying between them. CDR3 length: 15 amino acids. The CDR3 DNA reads TGCAGTGCTAGAGATCGCAGGGGTAGCGGTGAAAAACTGTTTTTT. Protein product: CSARDRRGSGEKLFF.

V gene TRBV29-1 combines with J gene TRBJ2-5; 7 nucleotides line up with TRBD2. Per germline, CDR1 SQVTM and CDR2 ANQGSEA. The J segment lost 5 bases and the V segment lost 7 bases, leaving 10 bases of the junction unmatched. The CDR3 is made up of 13 amino acids. In nucleotides, the CDR3 is TGCAGCGCAGGGACTAAACCAGGGGAGACCCAGTACTTC. The encoded protein is CSAGTKPGETQYF.

Ten or more counts support this clonotype. The chain combines TRBV7-2 with TRBJ2-5; TRBD1 matches 9 bases. Germline V CDR1 and CDR2: SGHTA, FQGNSA. CDR3 size: 18 residues. The junction had 17 bases not matched to a gene; V was cut back by 5 bases and J by 4 bases. The CDR3 sequence: CASSPRGGTGKPGETQYF. The CDR3 DNA sequence: TGTGCCAGCAGCCCCCGGGGTGGGACAGGGAAACCAGGAGAGACCCAGTACTTC.

This sequence joins TRBV5-6 and TRBJ1-1, with D unresolved. CDR3 length: 12 residues. V was cut by 1 base and J by 8 bases, with 9 bases left in between. Germline-derived CDR1 and CDR2 are SGHDT and YYEEEE. This chain's CDR3 is CASSLWGGEAFF. The CDR3 DNA sequence: TGTGCCAGCAGCTTGTGGGGAGGGGAAGCTTTCTTT.

This clonotype has just a few counts. The chain recombines TRBV19 with TRBJ2-7; 8 bases agree with TRBD2. The length of the CDR3 is 16 residues. The ends lost 4 bases at V and 2 bases at J; junction bases unmatched: 10. The germline V gene encodes CDR1 LNHDA and CDR2 SQIVND (reference sequence). The CDR3 DNA follows: TGTGCCAGTAGTACTCTGGGGAGCGGGAGAGCCTACGAGCAGTACTTC. Its translation: CASSTLGSGRAYEQYF.

This clonotype was detected ten times or more. J is TRBJ2-1 and V is TRBV12-3 or TRBV12-4, with D perhaps matching TRBD1 or TRBD2 (5 bases each). This CDR3 is 15 amino acids long. V was clipped by 8 bases and J by 8 bases, with 22 bases between them. CDR3 protein: CASFLGVGHNDEQFF. The CDR3 bases are TGTGCCAGCTTCCTGGGGGTAGGGCACAACGATGAGCAGTTCTTC.

This chain links TRBV5-4 with TRBJ2-6; D assignment may be TRBD1 or TRBD2 (6 bases each). This CDR3 region has 16 residues. The germline V gene encodes CDR1 SGHNT and CDR2 YYREEE (reference sequence). The V and J ends lost 2 bases and 3 bases respectively, with 12 bases between them. The CDR3 sequence is CASSFFEGGGANVLTF. The DNA for the CDR3 is TGTGCCAGCAGCTTCTTCGAGGGGGGTGGGGCCAACGTCCTGACTTTC.

The chain combines TRBV24-1 with TRBJ1-6, with 7 bases matching TRBD1. The CDR3 is 13 residues long. The V gene end was trimmed by 7 bases and the J gene end by 7 bases; junction bases not matched to a gene: 3. Germline-derived CDR1 and CDR2 are KGHDR and SFDVKD. The CDR3 is CATSGRGNSPLHF. CDR3 bases: TGTGCCACCAGCGGCAGGGGGAATTCACCCCTCCACTTT.